The 26 T cell receptor beta chains below all came from one sample that was sequenced in a study of blood T cell repertoires in COVID-19. Libraries were prepared by immunoSEQ multiplex PCR; TCRdb keeps only in-frame clonotypes and omits some of them. The sample consists of about 130,000 clones, approximately 81% of them appearing once. Material for sequencing was peripheral blood. The receptors here all came from a woman aged 60 to 75 with active or convalescent COVID-19.

The chain has TRBV10-3 and TRBJ2-1; 9 positions match TRBD2. After removal of 8 bases from V and 6 bases from J, the junction contained 8 bases not matched to a gene. The germline V gene has CDR1 ENHRY and CDR2 SYGVKD. The CDR3 runs to 14 residues. The CDR3 here is CAIAGGPPGNEQFF. CDR3 DNA sequence: TGTGCCATCGCGGGAGGGCCCCCCGGCAATGAGCAGTTCTTC.

This clone was seen more than once but under ten times. The rearrangement joins TRBV11-1 to TRBJ2-7; no reliable D call. CDR1 and CDR2 from the germline V gene are SGHAT and FQDESV (reference sequence). Deletions cut 1 base from V and 3 bases from J, with 4 bases between. The CDR3 length is 12 residues. CDR3 bases: TGTGCCAGCAGCTTAGGCAGCTACGAGCAGTACTTC. The encoded protein is CASSLGSYEQYF.

The CDR3, as DNA: TGTGCCGGGGGGACTAGCGAGAATTTGAATGAGCAGTTCTTC. It encodes CAGGTSENLNEQFF. This chain joins TRBV7-9 and TRBJ2-1; 10 positions agree with TRBD2. This CDR3 is 14 amino acids long. Germline V gene sequence: CDR1 SEHNR, CDR2 FQNEAQ (reference sequence). Trimming at V came to 11 bases and at J to 7 bases, leaving 11 bases not matched to a gene. Filled out from reference TRBV7-9 and TRBJ2-1, the complete variable domain reads DTGVSQNPRHKITKRGQNVTFRCDPISEHNRLYWYRQTLGQGPEFLTYFQNEAQLEKSRLLSDRFSAERPKGSFSTLEIQRTEQGDSAMYLCAGGTSENLNEQFFGPGTRLTVL.

The chain couples TRBV7-2 to TRBJ2-5, with TRBD1 identical over 7 bases. Germline V CDR1 and CDR2: SGHTA, FQGNSA. V lost 5 bases, J lost 2 bases, and 5 bases stayed unmatched. There are 14 residues in the CDR3. The CDR3 DNA reads as TGTGCCAGCAGCCAGACAGGGCCACAAGAGACCCAGTACTTC. It specifies CASSQTGPQETQYF.

V and J are TRBV6-1 and TRBJ2-7; D gene uncertain. Germline loops: CDR1 MNHNS, CDR2 SASEGT. Trimming stripped 3 bases from V and 5 bases from J, with 8 bases between. The CDR3 contains 12 residues. The chain's CDR3 is CASSDLGHEQYV. The CDR3 nucleotides read TGTGCCAGCAGTGACCTAGGTCACGAGCAGTACGTC.

The gene calls are TRBV27 and TRBJ2-1; D is undetermined. Germline CDR1 MNHEY, CDR2 SMNVEV (reference sequence). The CDR3 covers 15 residues. Trimming took 5 bases from V and 0 from J, leaving 11 bases between them. CDR3 protein: CASSLILSSYNEQFF. CDR3 bases: TGTGCCAGCAGTCTCATCCTGAGCTCCTACAATGAGCAGTTCTTC.

The chain carries TRBV15 and TRBJ2-7, with D maybe TRBD1 (6 bases). CDR3 length: 16 residues. V was clipped by 5 bases and J by 4 bases, with 21 bases between them. In germline, CDR1 is LNHNV, CDR2 YYDKDF (reference sequence). CDR3 DNA: TGTGCCACCAGCCTATACCTGGGGGCAAATTCGTACGAGCAGTACTTC. This translates into CATSLYLGANSYEQYF.

The rearrangement links TRBV6-5 to TRBJ2-1; TRBD2 matches 7 bases. In germline, CDR1 is MNHEY, CDR2 SVGAGI. CDR3 length: 13 amino acids. Germline trimming cut 2 bases from V and 10 bases from J; bases unmatched to any gene: 5. CDR3 nucleotides: TGTGCCAGCAGTTACGAGCGGGATTTGGAGCAGTTCTTC. Its protein is CASSYERDLEQFF.

V gene TRBV18 combines with J gene TRBJ1-3, with D uncertain. The V gene's germline CDR1 is KGHSH and CDR2 LQKENI. The V and J ends lost 3 bases and 0 bases respectively, with 9 bases between them. There are 15 residues in the CDR3. The CDR3 region has the DNA TGTGCCAGCTCACCTAGCGCTTTCTCTGGAAACACCATATATTTT. This codes for CASSPSAFSGNTIYF.

The chain joins TRBV27 to TRBJ2-7; weak D call: TRBD2 (6 bases). With 2 bases removed from V and 3 bases from J, the gap between germline ends came to 11 bases. This CDR3 is 14 amino acids long. Germline CDR1 is MNHEY and CDR2 is SMNVEV (reference sequence). CDR3 in DNA: TGTGCCAGCAGTTTAAGCCGGGGGTTCTACGAGCAGTACTTC. It codes for CASSLSRGFYEQYF.

Comment on this clone: The sample has other DNA sequences that encode this CDR3 too. V is TRBV5-4 and J is TRBJ2-3, with 9 nucleotides matching TRBD1. There are 15 residues in the CDR3. CDR1 SGHNT and CDR2 YYREEE come from the germline V gene (reference sequence). With 4 bases clipped from V and 2 bases from J, the junction kept 5 bases outside the gene matches. CDR3 nucleotide sequence: TGTGCCAGCAGCCGAGACAGGGGGTTCACAGATACGCAGTATTTT. This gives the protein CASSRDRGFTDTQYF. The full variable domain, in which reference TRBV5-4 and TRBJ2-3 provide the parts outside the CDR3, is ETGVTQSPTHLIKTRGQQVTLRCSSQSGHNTVSWYQQALGQGPQFIFQYYREEENGRGNFPPRFSGLQFPNYSSELNVNALELDDSALYLCASSRDRGFTDTQYFGPGTRLTVL.

The rearrangement uses TRBV10-3 and TRBJ2-1, with 10 bases matching TRBD2. The CDR3 is 14 residues long. Germline V gene sequence: CDR1 ENHRY, CDR2 SYGVKD. J lost 9 bases, V lost 11 bases, and 13 bases had no gene match. The CDR3 coding sequence is TGTGCCGCCGCGCCGGGGACTAGCGTTGCTGAGCAGTTCTTC. It is translated as CAAAPGTSVAEQFF.

The rearrangement uses TRBV29-1 and TRBJ2-5, with D tentatively TRBD1 (5 bases). V shed 1 base and J shed 13 bases, with 16 bases lying between them. The CDR3 loop spans 12 amino acids. CDR1 is SQVTM and CDR2 is ANQGSEA in the germline V gene. This CDR3 reads CSVEGRRGPLYF. CDR3 DNA sequence: TGCAGCGTTGAAGGTCGAAGGGGCCCCCTGTACTTC.

This rearrangement joins TRBV29-1 to TRBJ2-5; perhaps TRBD1 as D (5 bases). CDR3 size: 11 residues. Trimming cost V 5 bases and J 5 bases, with 9 bases left between them. CDR1 SQVTM and CDR2 ANQGSEA come from the germline V gene. As DNA, the CDR3 is TGCAGCGTTCAGGGAAGCGAGACCCAGTACTTC. This encodes CSVQGSETQYF.

J is TRBJ2-3 and V is TRBV6-6; D gene uncertain. The CDR3 totals 13 residues. V lost 3 bases to trimming and J lost 5 bases, with 9 bases between them. Per germline, CDR1 MNHNY and CDR2 SVGAGI (reference sequence). The CDR3 protein is CASSYQTQDTQYF. The CDR3 nucleotides are TGTGCCAGCAGTTATCAGACACAAGATACGCAGTATTTT.

The V call is TRBV28, the J call TRBJ2-7; D is possibly TRBD2 (7 bases). CDR3 length equals 16 residues. Germline-derived CDR1 and CDR2 are MDHEN and SYDVKM. V lost 6 bases to trimming and J lost 5 bases, with 23 bases between them. The CDR3 loop is CASSLQGGSKLNEQYF. The CDR3 coding sequence is TGTGCCAGCAGCTTACAGGGCGGGAGCAAACTCAACGAGCAGTACTTC.

This clone has a handful of counts. The genes are TRBV9 and TRBJ2-1, with 7 bases that match TRBD1. Germline trimming cut 3 bases from V and 6 bases from J; bases unmatched to any gene: 9. This CDR3 is built from 15 residues. Per the germline V gene, CDR1 is SGDLS and CDR2 is YYNGEE. The CDR3 loop reads CASSARQGLANEQFF. DNA of the CDR3: TGTGCCAGCAGCGCCCGACAGGGCCTAGCCAATGAGCAGTTCTTC.

The chain joins TRBV3-1 (or the pseudogene TRBV3-2) to TRBJ2-3, with 11 bases matching TRBD2. This CDR3 region has 15 residues. With V trimmed by 5 bases and J by 6 bases, 7 bases remained unmatched. Germline loops: CDR1 LGHDT, CDR2 YNNKEL (reference sequence). This CDR3 reads CASSYGLAGPDTQYF. The CDR3 coding sequence is TGTGCCAGCAGCTACGGACTAGCGGGCCCCGATACGCAGTATTTT.

This clone showed up just a few times. This chain links TRBV5-1 with TRBJ1-3; D not resolved. This CDR3 is 16 amino acids long. Germline V gene data show CDR1 as SGHRS and CDR2 as YFSETQ. Trimming removed 3 bases from V and 4 bases from J, with 17 bases in between. CDR3: CASSSGPGGFGNTIYF. The DNA of the CDR3 is TGCGCCAGCAGCTCCGGGCCGGGAGGTTTCGGAAACACCATATATTTT. Filled out from reference TRBV5-1 and TRBJ1-3, the complete variable domain reads KAGVTQTPRYLIKTRGQQVTLSCSPISGHRSVSWYQQTPGQGLQFLFEYFSETQRNKGNFPGRFSGRQFSNSRSEMNVSTLELGDSALYLCASSSGPGGFGNTIYFGEGSWLTVV.

The rearrangement joins TRBV28 to TRBJ2-2; TRBD2 is a possible D gene (6 bases). Germline loops: CDR1 MDHEN, CDR2 SYDVKM. CDR3 length equals 13 residues. With 6 bases removed from V and 6 bases from J, the gap between germline ends came to 11 bases. In DNA form, the CDR3 reads TGTGCCAGCAGAACCTCGGGGGCCGGGGAGCTGTTTTTT. Protein: CASRTSGAGELFF.

The chain's CDR3 is CASSPEAGNQPQHF. The CDR3 DNA follows: TGCGCCAGCAGCCCCGAGGCCGGCAATCAGCCCCAGCATTTT. The V call is TRBV5-1, the J call TRBJ1-5; D remains unclear. Germline CDR1 reads SGHRS; CDR2 reads YFSETQ. Trimming took 4 bases from V and 2 from J, leaving 10 bases between them. The CDR3 loop spans 14 amino acids. The variable domain in full, completed from reference TRBV5-1 and TRBJ1-5, reads KAGVTQTPRYLIKTRGQQVTLSCSPISGHRSVSWYQQTPGQGLQFLFEYFSETQRNKGNFPGRFSGRQFSNSRSEMNVSTLELGDSALYLCASSPEAGNQPQHFGDGTRLSIL.

The V gene is TRBV28, the J gene TRBJ2-7; TRBD1 aligns across 8 bases. Trimming at V came to 6 bases and at J to 4 bases, leaving 14 bases not matched to a gene. The length of the CDR3 is 16 residues. The germline V gene has CDR1 MDHEN and CDR2 SYDVKM. The CDR3 is CASSPGGEGRGYEQYF. The CDR3 DNA is TGTGCCAGCAGCCCAGGGGGCGAGGGGCGAGGTTACGAGCAGTACTTC. The full variable domain, rest sourced from reference TRBV28 and TRBJ2-7, is DVKVTQSSRYLVKRTGEKVFLECVQDMDHENMFWYRQDPGLGLRLIYFSYDVKMKEKGDIPEGYSVSREKKERFSLILESASTNQTSMYLCASSPGGEGRGYEQYFGPGTRLTVT.

The chain combines TRBV5-1 with TRBJ2-2, with TRBD1 matching 9 bases. With 2 bases clipped from V and 4 bases from J, the junction kept 6 bases outside the gene matches. The V gene's germline CDR1 is SGHRS and CDR2 YFSETQ. CDR3 length equals 16 residues. CDR3 region: CASSLRTGDGTGELFF. Written as DNA, the CDR3 is TGCGCCAGCAGCTTAAGGACAGGGGATGGCACCGGGGAGCTGTTTTTT.

The CDR3 DNA follows: TGCAGCGTTGAAGGGACAGCTGGAAACACCATATATTTT. Residues: CSVEGTAGNTIYF. The V call is TRBV29-1, the J call TRBJ1-3; perhaps TRBD1 as D (6 bases). This CDR3 is 13 amino acids long. Germline V lookup: CDR1 SQVTM, CDR2 ANQGSEA. V lost 1 base to trimming and J lost 2 bases, with 6 bases between them.

The chain employs TRBV11-2 and TRBJ2-2; D is undetermined. Germline V gene sequence: CDR1 SGHAT, CDR2 FQNNGV. The V gene lost 5 bases and the J gene lost 0 bases, with 16 bases spanning the gap. The CDR3 sequence is 17 residues long. The DNA for the CDR3 is TGTGCCAGCAGCCTCCGACACCCGTTCGCGAACACCGGGGAGCTGTTTTTT. Amino acids: CASSLRHPFANTGELFF.

This clone has only one observation. Its ends do not fully match the called genes, so a read error is possible. The chain recombines TRBV6-1 with TRBJ1-1; D unclear. Germline V gene data show CDR1 as MNHNS and CDR2 as SASEGT. The CDR3 loop spans 16 amino acids. The CDR3 DNA is TGTGCCAGCAGCGAAGAAAACAGTGCTATGAACACTGAAGCTTTCTTT. It translates to CASSEENSAMNTEAFF.